This T cell receptor beta chain was found in a study of beta chain features in type 1 diabetes. This clone appeared a few times. Its antigen is as yet unknown. Study-wide findings and caveats: Within each of all four CD4+ subsets, Type 1 diabetes patients had TCRB CDR3s that were moderately but significantly shorter.

A sort by CD45RO/CCR7/CD25/CD127/CD95/CD27 yielded CD4+ naive, central memory, regulatory and stem cell-like memory cells. The entirety of the isolated RNA underwent reverse transcription, so expressed TCRB transcripts were sequenced. Produced via immunoSEQ multiplex PCR; TCRdb's table is partial and in-frame only. The sample lists under 850,000 clones; under 15% were seen once. The clonotype comes from a man between 18 and 29 years old with type 1 diabetes. The sequenced sample was naive CD4+ T cells from blood.

Here the CDR3 reads CASSQGVKGGSYNSPLHF. CDR3 DNA sequence: TGTGCCAGTAGTCAAGGGGTCAAGGGGGGGTCCTATAATTCACCCCTCCACTTT. The chain has TRBV19 and TRBJ1-6, with D perhaps matching TRBD1 (6 bases). The germline gives CDR1 LNHDA, CDR2 SQIVND (reference sequence). CDR3 length: 18 amino acids. V lost 5 bases and J 1 base, leaving 18 bases between the germline ends.